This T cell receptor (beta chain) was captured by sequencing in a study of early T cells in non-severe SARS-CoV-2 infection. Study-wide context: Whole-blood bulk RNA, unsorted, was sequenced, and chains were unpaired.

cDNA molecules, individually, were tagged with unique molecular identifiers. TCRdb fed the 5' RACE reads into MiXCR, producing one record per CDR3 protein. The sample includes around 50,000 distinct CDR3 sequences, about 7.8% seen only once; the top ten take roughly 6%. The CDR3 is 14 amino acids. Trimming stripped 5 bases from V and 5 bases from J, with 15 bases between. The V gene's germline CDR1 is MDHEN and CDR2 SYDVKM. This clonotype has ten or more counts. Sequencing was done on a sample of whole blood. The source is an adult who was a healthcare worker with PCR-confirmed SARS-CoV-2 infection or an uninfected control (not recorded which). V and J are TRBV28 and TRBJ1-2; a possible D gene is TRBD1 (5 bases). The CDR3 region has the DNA TGTGCCAGCAGTCCATCCGGGACGTATTATGGCTACACCTTC. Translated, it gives CASSPSGTYYGYTF.